A selection of T cell receptor beta chains follows, all from one sample in a study of identical twins. TCRdb fed the 5' RACE reads into MiXCR, producing one record per CDR3 protein. This table holds around 250,000 distinct CDR3 sequences, 5.5% to 7% found once. The same sample was also studied in work on yellow fever vaccine responses in identical twins.

Sequencing input: memory (CD45RO+) T cells sorted from blood. The origin of the receptors is a woman younger than 30 in good health. Both conserved end residues are part of each CDR3. Each record gives: CDR3 protein, CDR3 DNA, D gene, J gene, V gene, clone size. A D gene is named only where the DNA matches it firmly. For some rows the clone size is stated as once, few or many, or as a class when expanded; others skip it.

cdr3_aa: CASSQEIGSSYNEQFF; cdr3_nt: TGTGCCAGCAGCCAAGAAATAGGTAGCTCCTACAATGAGCAGTTCTTC; d_call: .; j_call: TRBJ2-1; v_call: TRBV4-2; clone_size: few
cdr3_aa: CSARPVVGTDTQYF; cdr3_nt: TGCAGTGCTAGGCCCGTAGTCGGCACAGATACGCAGTATTTT; d_call: .; j_call: TRBJ2-3; v_call: TRBV20-1; clone_size: many
cdr3_aa: CSVATGGVEAFF; cdr3_nt: TGCAGCGTTGCGACAGGGGGCGTTGAAGCTTTCTTT; d_call: TRBD1; j_call: TRBJ1-1; v_call: TRBV29-1; clone_size: few
cdr3_aa: CASSPVDRVVYGYTF; cdr3_nt: TGCGCCAGCAGCCCCGTGGACAGGGTGGTCTATGGCTACACCTTC; d_call: TRBD1; j_call: TRBJ1-2; v_call: TRBV5-1; clone_size: many
cdr3_aa: CASSFQGALNEKLLF; cdr3_nt: TGTGCCAGCAGTTTTCAAGGGGCACTTAATGAAAAACTGCTTTTT; d_call: .; j_call: TRBJ1-4; v_call: TRBV12-3/TRBV12-4; clone_size: .
cdr3_aa: CASSRWETQETQYF; cdr3_nt: TGTGCCAGCAGCCGGTGGGAAACCCAAGAGACCCAGTACTTC; d_call: .; j_call: TRBJ2-5; v_call: TRBV13; clone_size: many
cdr3_aa: CASSASGSSTEAFF; cdr3_nt: TGTGCCAGCAGTGCCTCCGGGTCTTCCACTGAAGCTTTCTTT; d_call: .; j_call: TRBJ1-1; v_call: TRBV6-1; clone_size: .
cdr3_aa: CSAGGVLAGVTYEQFF; cdr3_nt: TGCAGTGCTGGGGGGGTCCTAGCGGGGGTGACCTATGAGCAGTTCTTC; d_call: TRBD2; j_call: TRBJ2-1; v_call: TRBV20-1; clone_size: .
cdr3_aa: CASSYRPGTHNEQFF; cdr3_nt: TGTGCCAGCAGTTACCGCCCCGGGACGCACAATGAGCAGTTCTTC; d_call: .; j_call: TRBJ2-1; v_call: TRBV6-5; clone_size: many
cdr3_aa: CASGPTGTGGVKRQFF; cdr3_nt: TGTGCCAGTGGGCCGACCGGGACAGGGGGCGTTAAGAGGCAGTTCTTC; d_call: TRBD1; j_call: TRBJ2-1; v_call: TRBV27; clone_size: many
cdr3_aa: CASSSRDSLTYEQYF; cdr3_nt: TGCGCCAGCAGCTCCCGGGACAGCCTCACCTACGAGCAGTACTTC; d_call: TRBD1; j_call: TRBJ2-7; v_call: TRBV5-1; clone_size: many
cdr3_aa: CASSLGHRGDGYTF; cdr3_nt: TGTGCCAGCAGCTTGGGGCATCGGGGGGATGGCTACACCTTC; d_call: .; j_call: TRBJ1-2; v_call: TRBV5-6; clone_size: few
cdr3_aa: CASSEQGGTGELFF; cdr3_nt: TGTGCCAGCAGTGAACAGGGAGGGACCGGGGAGCTGTTTTTT; d_call: TRBD2; j_call: TRBJ2-2; v_call: TRBV2; clone_size: few
cdr3_aa: CASSLISSQPQHF; cdr3_nt: TGTGCCAGCAGCTTAATTAGTTCCCAGCCCCAGCATTTT; d_call: .; j_call: TRBJ1-5; v_call: TRBV7-2; clone_size: many
cdr3_aa: CASSWDRDVDEQYF; cdr3_nt: TGTGCCAGCAGTTGGGACAGGGATGTAGACGAGCAGTACTTC; d_call: TRBD1; j_call: TRBJ2-7; v_call: TRBV6-2/TRBV6-3; clone_size: few
cdr3_aa: CASRGEVNTEAFF; cdr3_nt: TGTGCCAGCAGGGGGGAGGTGAACACTGAAGCTTTCTTT; d_call: .; j_call: TRBJ1-1; v_call: TRBV2; clone_size: .
cdr3_aa: CASSLGQGREQFF; cdr3_nt: TGCGCCAGCAGCTTAGGACAGGGCCGGGAGCAGTTCTTC; d_call: TRBD1; j_call: TRBJ2-1; v_call: TRBV5-1; clone_size: many
cdr3_aa: CASSRGMNTGELFF; cdr3_nt: TGCGCCAGCAGCCGAGGGATGAACACCGGGGAGCTGTTTTTT; d_call: .; j_call: TRBJ2-2; v_call: TRBV4-1; clone_size: few
cdr3_aa: CASIGQPVYMNTEAFF; cdr3_nt: TGTGCCAGCATCGGACAGCCCGTATACATGAACACTGAAGCTTTCTTT; d_call: .; j_call: TRBJ1-1; v_call: TRBV6-1; clone_size: many
cdr3_aa: CASSDLAGGKYNEQFF; cdr3_nt: TGCGCCAGCAGTGATCTCGCGGGGGGGAAGTACAATGAGCAGTTCTTC; d_call: TRBD2; j_call: TRBJ2-1; v_call: TRBV10-1; clone_size: .
cdr3_aa: CASSLTTSGALSYNEQFF; cdr3_nt: TGTGCCAGCAGCCTCACGACTAGCGGGGCCCTGTCCTACAATGAGCAGTTCTTC; d_call: TRBD2; j_call: TRBJ2-1; v_call: TRBV4-2; clone_size: few
cdr3_aa: CASSLDGGSAGELFF; cdr3_nt: TGTGCCAGCAGCTTAGATGGGGGAAGCGCCGGGGAGCTGTTTTTT; d_call: .; j_call: TRBJ2-2; v_call: TRBV7-3; clone_size: many
cdr3_aa: CAISDPPVANRWEKLFF; cdr3_nt: TGTGCCATCAGTGACCCCCCGGTGGCAAATCGCTGGGAAAAACTGTTTTTT; d_call: .; j_call: TRBJ1-4; v_call: TRBV10-3; clone_size: few
cdr3_aa: CASSPGSELRGSLYNEQFF; cdr3_nt: TGTGCCAGCAGCCCCGGTAGTGAGTTGCGCGGGAGTTTGTACAATGAGCAGTTCTTC; d_call: TRBD2; j_call: TRBJ2-1; v_call: TRBV7-8; clone_size: few
cdr3_aa: CASGQSFTDTQYF; cdr3_nt: TGTGCCTCCGGGCAGTCATTCACAGATACGCAGTATTTT; d_call: .; j_call: TRBJ2-3; v_call: TRBV24-1; clone_size: .
cdr3_aa: CASTRLAGGTYNEQFF; cdr3_nt: TGTGCCAGCACCAGACTAGCGGGAGGGACATACAATGAGCAGTTCTTC; d_call: TRBD2; j_call: TRBJ2-1; v_call: TRBV7-9; clone_size: many
cdr3_aa: CASSQDRSGRGRLLAFF; cdr3_nt: TGTGCCAGCAGCCAAGACCGTTCCGGCAGGGGGCGGTTATTAGCTTTCTTT; d_call: TRBD1; j_call: TRBJ1-1; v_call: TRBV3-1; clone_size: few
cdr3_aa: CASSLSGMNTEAFF; cdr3_nt: TGCGCCAGCAGCTTGTCCGGGATGAACACTGAAGCTTTCTTT; d_call: .; j_call: TRBJ1-1; v_call: TRBV5-1; clone_size: many
cdr3_aa: CASSVSRSTDTQYF; cdr3_nt: TGTGCCAGCAGCGTATCGCGGAGCACAGATACGCAGTATTTT; d_call: .; j_call: TRBJ2-3; v_call: TRBV9; clone_size: few
cdr3_aa: CSGRMQGTYNEQFF; cdr3_nt: TGCAGCGGGCGGATGCAGGGGACCTACAATGAGCAGTTCTTC; d_call: .; j_call: TRBJ2-1; v_call: TRBV29-1; clone_size: many
cdr3_aa: CASSKMSGSNQPQHF; cdr3_nt: TGTGCCAGCAGTAAGATGAGCGGCAGCAATCAGCCCCAGCATTTT; d_call: .; j_call: TRBJ1-5; v_call: TRBV2; clone_size: .
cdr3_aa: CASSLGGGLNEQFF; cdr3_nt: TGTGCCAGCAGTTTGGGGGGGGGGCTGAATGAGCAGTTCTTC; d_call: .; j_call: TRBJ2-1; v_call: TRBV27; clone_size: few
cdr3_aa: CASRWCVEAFF; cdr3_nt: TGTGCCAGCAGATGGTGCGTTGAAGCTTTCTTT; d_call: .; j_call: TRBJ1-1; v_call: TRBV12-3/TRBV12-4; clone_size: .
cdr3_aa: CASLSNYGYTF; cdr3_nt: TGTGCCAGCCTATCAAACTATGGCTACACCTTC; d_call: .; j_call: TRBJ1-2; v_call: TRBV3-1; clone_size: few
cdr3_aa: CASSLSPVPISYEQYF; cdr3_nt: TGTGCCAGCAGTTTATCCCCAGTACCCATCTCCTACGAGCAGTACTTC; d_call: .; j_call: TRBJ2-7; v_call: TRBV12-3/TRBV12-4; clone_size: few
cdr3_aa: CASSDLGTTGELFF; cdr3_nt: TGCGCCAGCAGTGACCTCGGGACCACCGGGGAGCTGTTTTTT; d_call: .; j_call: TRBJ2-2; v_call: TRBV10-2; clone_size: .
cdr3_aa: CARGGTFDEQFF; cdr3_nt: TGTGCCAGGGGAGGGACGTTCGATGAGCAGTTCTTC; d_call: TRBD2; j_call: TRBJ2-1; v_call: TRBV2; clone_size: .
cdr3_aa: CASSFRDTGELFF; cdr3_nt: TGTGCCAGCAGTTTCAGGGACACCGGGGAGCTGTTTTTT; d_call: .; j_call: TRBJ2-2; v_call: TRBV6-4; clone_size: many
cdr3_aa: CASSPRLAGPTDTQYF; cdr3_nt: TGTGCCAGCAGCCCCCGATTAGCGGGACCCACAGATACGCAGTATTTT; d_call: TRBD2; j_call: TRBJ2-3; v_call: TRBV11-3; clone_size: .
cdr3_aa: CSASRQETQYF; cdr3_nt: TGCAGTGCTAGTCGGCAAGAGACCCAGTACTTC; d_call: .; j_call: TRBJ2-5; v_call: TRBV20-1; clone_size: few
cdr3_aa: CASSLTGRGFNEQFF; cdr3_nt: TGTGCCAGCAGTTTAACGGGAAGGGGGTTCAATGAGCAGTTCTTC; d_call: .; j_call: TRBJ2-1; v_call: TRBV12-3/TRBV12-4; clone_size: many
cdr3_aa: CASSQEGRSYNEQFF; cdr3_nt: TGTGCCAGCAGCCAAGAGGGGCGCTCCTACAATGAGCAGTTCTTC; d_call: .; j_call: TRBJ2-1; v_call: TRBV14; clone_size: .
cdr3_aa: CATSEPQGAGVKNEQFF; cdr3_nt: TGTGCCACCAGTGAGCCCCAGGGGGCGGGAGTAAAAAATGAGCAGTTCTTC; d_call: .; j_call: TRBJ2-1; v_call: TRBV24-1; clone_size: many
cdr3_aa: CASRPHPTGSGYGYTF; cdr3_nt: TGTGCCAGCAGACCCCACCCGACAGGGAGCGGCTATGGCTACACCTTC; d_call: TRBD1; j_call: TRBJ1-2; v_call: TRBV6-1; clone_size: .
cdr3_aa: CASSNGGSEAFF; cdr3_nt: TGTGCCAGCAGCAACGGTGGATCTGAAGCTTTCTTT; d_call: .; j_call: TRBJ1-1; v_call: TRBV3-1; clone_size: many
cdr3_aa: CASSQVDIFAYNEQFF; cdr3_nt: TGCGCCAGCAGCCAAGTTGACATCTTCGCCTACAATGAGCAGTTCTTC; d_call: .; j_call: TRBJ2-1; v_call: TRBV4-1; clone_size: many
cdr3_aa: CSARARRTSGVHYNEQFF; cdr3_nt: TGCAGTGCTAGAGCCCGAAGGACTAGCGGTGTGCATTACAATGAGCAGTTCTTC; d_call: TRBD2; j_call: TRBJ2-1; v_call: TRBV20-1; clone_size: few
cdr3_aa: CASSSAASGVYNEQFF; cdr3_nt: TGTGCCAGCAGCTCGGCGGCTAGCGGAGTCTACAATGAGCAGTTCTTC; d_call: TRBD2; j_call: TRBJ2-1; v_call: TRBV5-6; clone_size: .
cdr3_aa: CSVKGDRAYEQYF; cdr3_nt: TGCAGCGTTAAGGGGGACAGGGCCTACGAGCAGTACTTC; d_call: TRBD1; j_call: TRBJ2-7; v_call: TRBV29-1; clone_size: few
cdr3_aa: CSARGSGGEQFF; cdr3_nt: TGCAGTGCTAGAGGTAGCGGGGGTGAGCAGTTCTTC; d_call: TRBD2; j_call: TRBJ2-1; v_call: TRBV20-1; clone_size: few